Shown below are 26 T cell receptor beta chains from a single sample sequenced in a study of response to subunit inactivated influenza vaccine. TCRdb re-called the RT-PCR reads through MiXCR, storing one row per CDR3 protein. The profile shows over 300,000 distinct CDR3 sequences, about a fifth of them singletons. Sequences were derived from PBMCs from blood, sampled less than 22 months after vaccination. These receptors originate from a man between 50 and 75 years old who received an inactivated influenza vaccine.

CDR3 DNA: TGTGCCAGCAGTGTTGGACTCGGACGGAACACTGAAGCTTTCTTT. Translating gives CASSVGLGRNTEAFF. The rearrangement joins TRBV6-2 or TRBV6-3 to TRBJ1-1; D ambiguous. V lost 5 bases and J lost 1, with 14 bases in between. Germline V CDR1 and CDR2: MNHEY, SVGEGT. The length of the CDR3 is 15 residues.

There are many counts of this clonotype. J is TRBJ1-3 and V is TRBV7-2; 7 nucleotides align to TRBD1. Germline lookup yields CDR1 SGHTA and CDR2 FQGNSA. This CDR3 has 17 amino acids. Unmatched junction bases numbered 9, after V lost 4 bases and J lost 0 bases. The CDR3 reads CASSSFPGQSSGNTIYF. CDR3 nucleotides: TGTGCCAGCAGCTCCTTTCCGGGACAGAGCTCTGGAAACACCATATATTTT.

This clonotype was detected many times. The chain couples TRBV5-1 to TRBJ1-1; D gene uncertain. Germline lookup yields CDR1 SGHRS and CDR2 YFSETQ. Trimming pared 0 bases from V and 1 base from J, leaving 7 bases between. The CDR3 is made up of 14 amino acids. CDR3 bases: TGCGCCAGCAGCTTGGTGGGCAGGAACACTGAAGCTTTCTTT. It is translated as CASSLVGRNTEAFF.

The rearrangement uses TRBV6-6 and TRBJ2-2; D is perhaps TRBD1 (6 bases). V gave up 6 bases and J gave up 5 bases, with 10 bases separating them. The CDR3 sequence is 13 residues long. Germline CDR1 is MNHNY and CDR2 is SVGAGI (reference sequence). DNA of the CDR3: TGTGCCAGCAGAAACGGACAGACCGGGGAGCTGTTTTTT. It yields the protein CASRNGQTGELFF.

This chain connects TRBV15 to TRBJ1-4; no clear D. Trimming left V 0 bases short and J 0 bases short, with 5 bases between. The CDR3 has 15 amino acids. Germline CDR1 reads LNHNV; CDR2 reads YYDKDF (reference sequence). CDR3 region: CATSREGATNEKLFF. In nucleotides, the CDR3 is TGTGCCACCAGCAGAGAGGGCGCAACTAATGAAAAACTGTTTTTT.

The chain uses TRBV4-3 and TRBJ1-2; 10 bases are shared with TRBD1. The CDR3 length is 17 residues. Germline assignment: CDR1 LGHNA and CDR2 YSLEER. V lost 0 bases, J lost 3 bases, and 7 bases stayed unmatched. The CDR3 nucleotides are TGCGCCAGCAGCCAAGATTGGGGGACAGGGGTACACTATGGCTACACCTTC. It yields the protein CASSQDWGTGVHYGYTF.

At least ten counts were recorded for this clonotype. This chain uses TRBV7-9 with TRBJ1-1; maybe TRBD1 (6 bases). The CDR3 sequence is 14 residues long. Per the germline V gene, CDR1 is SEHNR and CDR2 is FQNEAQ (reference sequence). Deletions cut 5 bases from V and 4 bases from J, with 14 bases between. CDR3 in DNA: TGTGCCAGCAGCCCCGGACAGTCTTTCACTGAAGCTTTCTTT. Its protein product is CASSPGQSFTEAFF.

The rearrangement links TRBV20-1 to TRBJ1-4, with 9 bases fitting TRBD1. Germline V CDR1 and CDR2: DFQATT, SNEGSKA (reference sequence). There are 15 residues in the CDR3. The trim removed 0 bases at V and 4 bases at J, leaving 3 bases unmatched. The CDR3 reads CSARDPTGGNEKLFF. The CDR3 bases are TGCAGTGCTAGAGACCCGACAGGGGGTAATGAAAAACTGTTTTTT.

This clonotype was observed a handful of times. The chain employs TRBV6-2 or TRBV6-3 and TRBJ2-5; TRBD2 agrees at 7 bases. The ends lost 10 bases at V and 2 bases at J; junction bases unmatched: 7. Germline V CDR1 and CDR2: MNHEY, SVGEGT. The CDR3 is 13 residues long. The CDR3 region has the DNA TGTGCCACCCAGCGGGATGGGCAAGAGACCCAGTACTTC. It is translated as CATQRDGQETQYF.

This clonotype appeared a few times. The genes are TRBV20-1 and TRBJ2-3; D is perhaps TRBD1 (6 bases). The germline gives CDR1 DFQATT, CDR2 SNEGSKA (reference sequence). This CDR3 spans 12 amino acids. CDR3 DNA: TGCAGGGGGGCCGGTAGCGCAGATACGCAGTATTTT. Translating it yields CRGAGSADTQYF.

The chain is built from TRBV3-1 and TRBJ2-1; D may be TRBD2 (6 bases). V was shortened by 3 bases and J by 9 bases, with 18 bases between the two germline ends. This CDR3 is 15 amino acids long. CDR1 is LGHDT and CDR2 is YNNKEL in the germline V gene (reference sequence). In nucleotides, the CDR3 is TGTGCCAGCAGCCACGGGAGATACCAACCAAGTGAGCAGTTCTTC. Translation: CASSHGRYQPSEQFF.

V is TRBV5-1 and J is TRBJ1-4, with a possible D match to TRBD1 (5 bases). The CDR3 sequence is 14 residues long. Trimming shortened V by 3 bases and J by 5 bases, and 11 bases separated the two germline ends. The V gene's germline CDR1 is SGHRS and CDR2 YFSETQ. The CDR3 DNA sequence: TGCGCCAGCAGCTCTTCAGGGACCAATGAAAAACTGTTTTTT. Translated, it gives CASSSSGTNEKLFF.

The chain has TRBV10-3 and TRBJ1-5, with TRBD1 matching 11 bases. Trimming removed 6 bases from V and 4 bases from J; junction bases left unmatched: 5. The CDR3 is made up of 15 amino acids. Per the germline V gene, CDR1 is ENHRY and CDR2 is SYGVKD. CDR3 nucleotides: TGTGCCATCAGGGAGGGACAGGGGGTTAATCAGCCCCAGCATTTT. It codes for CAIREGQGVNQPQHF.

The chain couples TRBV7-2 to TRBJ1-1; unclear D gene. Trimming pared 1 base from V and 0 bases from J, leaving 12 bases between. This CDR3 has 16 amino acids. CDR1 and CDR2 (germline): SGHTA, FQGNSA. The CDR3 sequence is CASSLVRAGVNTEAFF. The CDR3, as DNA: TGTGCCAGCAGCTTAGTCCGTGCAGGTGTGAACACTGAAGCTTTCTTT.

The V and J genes are TRBV12-5 and TRBJ2-2; TRBD1 agrees at 7 bases. V shed 7 bases, J shed 6 bases, and the junction held 8 bases outside the gene matches. Germline loops: CDR1 LGHNT, CDR2 FRNRAP. The CDR3 is 14 amino acids. The CDR3 DNA is TGTGCTAGTGCCCGTGACAGGGTCCCCGGGGAGCTGTTTTTT. The encoded protein is CASARDRVPGELFF.

The chain joins TRBV28 to TRBJ2-7; D is undetermined. The CDR3 is 13 residues long. The ends were cut back, 3 bases at V and 3 bases at J, with 9 bases in the middle. The germline V gene has CDR1 MDHEN and CDR2 SYDVKM. CDR3 sequence: CASSLSENYEQYF. CDR3 sequence (DNA): TGTGCCAGCAGTTTGAGCGAAAACTACGAGCAGTACTTC. Complete variable domain (other parts from reference TRBV28 and TRBJ2-7): DVKVTQSSRYLVKRTGEKVFLECVQDMDHENMFWYRQDPGLGLRLIYFSYDVKMKEKGDIPEGYSVSREKKERFSLILESASTNQTSMYLCASSLSENYEQYFGPGTRLTVT.

This clonotype was seen repeatedly, ten times or more. J is TRBJ1-1 and V is TRBV6-1, with TRBD1 matching 7 bases. The germline gives CDR1 MNHNS, CDR2 SASEGT. CDR3 size: 15 residues. Trimming at V came to 6 bases and at J to 5 bases, leaving 12 bases not matched to a gene. This CDR3 is CASRSPTTGKTEAFF. CDR3 DNA sequence: TGTGCCAGCAGATCCCCCACGACAGGGAAGACTGAAGCTTTCTTT.

This clonotype showed up just once. J is TRBJ1-6 and V is TRBV27, with TRBD1 as a possible D gene (5 bases). Trimming pared 2 bases from V and 8 bases from J, leaving 13 bases between. Germline V gives CDR1 MNHEY, CDR2 SMNVEV (reference sequence). The CDR3 totals 15 residues. This CDR3 reads CASSLAAGIDSPLHF. The CDR3 DNA reads TGTGCCAGCAGTTTAGCCGCAGGGATTGATTCACCCCTCCACTTT.

This clonotype was picked up a small number of times. The chain combines TRBV7-2 with TRBJ2-5; D gene ambiguous. Germline CDR1 is SGHTA and CDR2 is FQGNSA. This CDR3 region has 15 residues. The ends were cut back, 1 base at V and 1 base at J, with 10 bases in the middle. The CDR3 DNA reads as TGTGCCAGCAGCTTAGGCGGACGGGTCCAAGAGACCCAGTACTTC. Translated: CASSLGGRVQETQYF.

The chain has TRBV7-9 and TRBJ1-2; no clear D gene. The CDR3 is 16 residues long. V was shortened by 0 bases and J by 1 base, with 12 bases between the two germline ends. The germline V gene encodes CDR1 SEHNR and CDR2 FQNEAQ (reference sequence). The CDR3 DNA sequence: TGTGCCAGCAGCTTAGCGCTGGAGACACTTAACTATGGCTACACCTTC. This encodes CASSLALETLNYGYTF.

This chain uses TRBV12-3 or TRBV12-4 with TRBJ2-1; TRBD1 might be the D (6 bases). V dropped 3 bases and J dropped 6 bases, with 12 bases sitting between them. This CDR3 contains 14 residues. CDR3 region: CASSFGDRSNEQFF. The CDR3 DNA reads as TGTGCCAGCAGTTTCGGCGACAGGAGCAATGAGCAGTTCTTC.

This clonotype was observed at least ten times. This chain uses TRBV7-9 with TRBJ1-3; possibly TRBD1 for D (6 bases). The CDR3 loop spans 16 amino acids. Germline CDR1 reads SEHNR; CDR2 reads FQNEAQ (reference sequence). V dropped 6 bases and J dropped 4 bases, with 19 bases sitting between them. The CDR3 loop is CASRRGPRGHGNTIYF. CDR3 nucleotides: TGTGCCAGCAGGAGGGGTCCTCGGGGGCACGGAAACACCATATATTTT.

The chain couples TRBV7-2 to TRBJ2-7, with D uncertain. This CDR3 is built from 12 residues. Germline-derived CDR1 and CDR2 are SGHTA and FQGNSA. V lost 5 bases and J lost 6, with 11 bases in between. The CDR3 DNA is TGTGCCAGCAGCCCTATCCTGGGCGAGCAGTACTTC. Protein sequence: CASSPILGEQYF.

The gene calls are TRBV6-2 or TRBV6-3 and TRBJ2-5; 10 bases are shared with TRBD2. Germline V gene sequence: CDR1 MNHEY, CDR2 SVGEGT. The CDR3 sequence is 15 residues long. The V and J ends lost 10 bases and 2 bases, in that order; junction bases with no gene match: 10. The DNA of the CDR3 is TGTGCCACCGAACGGGCTAGCGGGGGTCAAGAGACCCAGTACTTC. Translation gives CATERASGGQETQYF.

The chain recombines TRBV5-1 with TRBJ2-7; 11 bases agree with TRBD2. The CDR3 runs 16 residues. Germline CDR1 and CDR2: SGHRS and YFSETQ. V lost 0 bases to trimming and J lost 3 bases; unmatched junction nucleotides: 5. The CDR3 DNA sequence: TGCGCCAGCAGCTTGGTAGGACTAGCGGGTAACTACGAGCAGTACTTC. This translates into CASSLVGLAGNYEQYF.

This clonotype has more than one count but fewer than ten. The rearrangement joins TRBV4-3 to TRBJ1-1; unclear D gene. Per germline, CDR1 LGHNA and CDR2 YSLEER. CDR3 length: 14 residues. Deletions cut 0 bases from V and 2 bases from J, with 7 bases between. CDR3 nucleotides: TGCGCCAGCAGCCAAGATCGCGTCAACACTGAAGCTTTCTTT. This gives the protein CASSQDRVNTEAFF.